This T cell receptor beta chain was identified during a study of blood T cell repertoires in COVID-19. About the research overall: Specimens from acute and convalescent COVID-19 originated in the United States, Italy and Spain. From T cells, B-cell-depleted T cells, or PBMCs came the material, which was cDNA or gDNA.

This CDR3 spans 12 amino acids. Germline CDR1 and CDR2: MDHEN and SYDVKM. Trimming stripped 11 bases from V and 2 bases from J, with 13 bases between. Original handling: Counts of nucleated cells, estimated from reference gene primer amplification, were obtained. TCRdb keeps only in-frame clones here, not all; method: immunoSEQ multiplex PCR. For V, J and clone size, that table is used; D and trimming come from the DNA. The sample holds 270,000 or so clones; 80% to 90% are singletons and the top ten take around a tenth. The sequence derives from a woman aged 45-65 years who had recovered from COVID-19. The gene calls are TRBV28 and TRBJ2-7, with a possible D match to TRBD1 (5 bases). What was sequenced was peripheral blood. CDR3 sequence (DNA): TGTGCCTGCGCGCAGGGTACCTACGAGCAGTACTTC. Its protein product is CACAQGTYEQYF.